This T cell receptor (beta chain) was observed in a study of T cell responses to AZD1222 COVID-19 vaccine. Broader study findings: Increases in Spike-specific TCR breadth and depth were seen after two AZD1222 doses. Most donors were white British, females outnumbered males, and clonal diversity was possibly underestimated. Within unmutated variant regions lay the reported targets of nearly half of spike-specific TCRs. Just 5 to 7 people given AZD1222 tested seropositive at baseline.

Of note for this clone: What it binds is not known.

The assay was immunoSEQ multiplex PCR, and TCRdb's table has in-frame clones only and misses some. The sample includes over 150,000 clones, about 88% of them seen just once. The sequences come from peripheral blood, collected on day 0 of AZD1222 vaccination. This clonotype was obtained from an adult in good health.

The CDR3 bases are TGTGCCAGCACTCCTCCCCGGGGGCAGGGTGAAAAACTGTTTTTT. This encodes CASTPPRGQGEKLFF. The rearrangement joins TRBV28 to TRBJ1-4; a weak D match, TRBD1 (6 bases). Germline V lookup: CDR1 MDHEN, CDR2 SYDVKM. V lost 7 bases to trimming and J lost 7 bases, with 19 bases between them. CDR3 length: 15 amino acids.